Each of the 18 T cell receptor beta chains below was sequenced from the same sample in a study of shared clonotypes between healthy human individuals. The method was immunoSEQ multiplex PCR; TCRdb's version includes in-frame clones alone and lacks a portion of them. The sample contains roughly 1,800,000 clones, about 95% of which appear only once. Naive-designated CD8 cells lacked CD45RO, were positively enriched for CCR7, and omitted terminally differentiated effector memory CD45RA+ cells. Sequenced input: naive CD8+ T cells sorted from blood. The receptors shown here come from a man aged 18-30 years in good health.

The chain employs TRBV29-1 and TRBJ2-1, with D maybe TRBD2 (6 bases). V gave up 7 bases and J gave up 4 bases, with 17 bases separating them. Germline V gene lookup returns CDR1 SQVTM and CDR2 ANQGSEA. There are 14 residues in the CDR3. In DNA, the CDR3 is TGCAGCGCTGCGGACCCCGGAGGGTACAATGAGCAGTTCTTC. Protein product: CSAADPGGYNEQFF.

The chain employs TRBV7-9 and TRBJ1-2; D ambiguous. Germline CDR1 reads SEHNR; CDR2 reads FQNEAQ (reference sequence). This CDR3 contains 14 residues. The V end lost 4 bases, the J end lost 2 bases, and 11 bases lay between the germline ends. CDR3 sequence: CASSYPGENYGYTF. The CDR3 DNA sequence: TGTGCCAGCAGCTACCCGGGAGAGAACTATGGCTACACCTTC.

The chain recombines TRBV5-4 with TRBJ2-7, with 9 nucleotides matching TRBD2. Per germline, CDR1 SGHNT and CDR2 YYREEE (reference sequence). Trimming removed 3 bases from V and 5 bases from J; junction bases left unmatched: 9. The CDR3 totals 15 residues. CDR3 sequence reads: CASSSSGTSYHEQYF. CDR3 bases: TGTGCCAGCAGCTCCTCCGGGACTAGCTACCACGAGCAGTACTTC.

This chain joins TRBV10-2 and TRBJ2-2; possible D gene TRBD2, 5 bases. In germline, CDR1 is WSHSY, CDR2 SAAADI. V was clipped by 2 bases and J by 2 bases, with 6 bases between them. The length of the CDR3 is 14 residues. The DNA for the CDR3 is TGCGCCAGCAGTGAGGCTAGCAACACCGGGGAGCTGTTTTTT. Translated, it gives CASSEASNTGELFF.

V is TRBV7-9 and J is TRBJ1-3; no firm D call. Between the trimmed V and J ends, which lost 1 base and 3 bases, there was a span of 10 bases. The CDR3 is made up of 15 amino acids. Germline values: CDR1 SEHNR, CDR2 FQNEAQ (reference sequence). CDR3 amino acids: CASSLVGPNGNTIYF. The CDR3 DNA sequence: TGTGCCAGCAGCTTAGTAGGGCCAAATGGAAACACCATATATTTT.

The J gene is TRBJ2-7, the V gene TRBV6-1, with a weak D call TRBD1 (5 bases). CDR3 length equals 15 residues. Germline-derived CDR1 and CDR2 are MNHNS and SASEGT. Trimming left V 1 base short and J 2 bases short, with 12 bases between. The CDR3 bases are TGTGCCAGCAGTGAAGTGTACACAGGCCCCTACGAGCAGTACTTC. Its translation is CASSEVYTGPYEQYF.

This clone was observed once. The chain recombines TRBV5-4 with TRBJ1-5; no clear D gene. With 2 bases removed from V and 4 bases from J, the gap between germline ends came to 7 bases. This CDR3 comprises 13 residues. In germline, CDR1 is SGHNT, CDR2 YYREEE (reference sequence). CDR3 sequence reads: CASSLNTNQPQHF. The CDR3 region has the DNA TGTGCCAGCAGCTTAAACACTAATCAGCCCCAGCATTTT. Supplemented by reference TRBV5-4 and TRBJ1-5, the full variable domain reads ETGVTQSPTHLIKTRGQQVTLRCSSQSGHNTVSWYQQALGQGPQFIFQYYREEENGRGNFPPRFSGLQFPNYSSELNVNALELDDSALYLCASSLNTNQPQHFGDGTRLSIL.

The V gene is TRBV11-2, the J gene TRBJ2-3; a weak D match, TRBD1 (5 bases). This CDR3 region has 15 residues. Germline V gene sequence: CDR1 SGHAT, CDR2 FQNNGV. The V end lost 1 base, the J end lost 6 bases, and 14 bases lay between the germline ends. CDR3 sequence (DNA): TGTGCCAGCAGCTTAGGCACAGGTTTCAGGGATACGCAGTATTTT. Translated, it gives CASSLGTGFRDTQYF.

The rearrangement uses TRBV6-5 and TRBJ1-1, with D possibly matching TRBD1 (6 bases). The CDR3 is 15 residues long. The germline V gene encodes CDR1 MNHEY and CDR2 SVGAGI. V dropped 6 bases and J dropped 5 bases, with 19 bases sitting between them. The CDR3: CASSPGTKIGTEAFF. DNA for the CDR3: TGTGCCAGCAGCCCCGGGACAAAGATAGGAACTGAAGCTTTCTTT.

CDR3 protein: CAWSVLGRAGNTEAFF. The DNA for the CDR3 is TGTGCCTGGAGTGTACTCGGCAGGGCTGGAAACACTGAAGCTTTCTTT. This chain links TRBV30 with TRBJ1-1; D perhaps matches TRBD1 (5 bases). This CDR3 spans 16 amino acids. The germline V gene encodes CDR1 GTSNPN and CDR2 SVGIG (reference sequence). Trimming took 0 bases from V and 2 from J, leaving 16 bases between them.

This clone was seen a single time. V is TRBV30 and J is TRBJ2-5; 7 bases map to TRBD2. From germline, CDR1 is GTSNPN and CDR2 SVGIG (reference sequence). This CDR3 has 13 residues. Germline trimming cut 3 bases from V and 4 bases from J; bases unmatched to any gene: 5. CDR3 DNA sequence: TGTGCCTGGAGCTCGCGGGAGACAGAGACCCAGTACTTC. This codes for CAWSSRETETQYF.

The rearrangement joins TRBV5-1 to TRBJ1-2; weak D call: TRBD1 (5 bases). The CDR3 is 15 residues long. Germline loops: CDR1 SGHRS, CDR2 YFSETQ. V was trimmed by 4 bases and J by 3 bases, leaving 16 bases between them. For the CDR3, the DNA is TGCGCCAGCAGCGCCGCGGGTGGGGCGGACTATGGCTACACCTTC. Protein sequence: CASSAAGGADYGYTF.

The chain has TRBV7-8 and TRBJ2-7; 16 bases are shared with TRBD2. The CDR3 contains 18 residues. V shed 5 bases, J shed 7 bases, and the junction held 14 bases outside the gene matches. The germline gives CDR1 SGHVS, CDR2 FQNEAQ. CDR3 sequence: CASSPIPGLAGGPHEQYF. The CDR3 nucleotides read TGTGCCAGCAGCCCCATCCCGGGACTAGCGGGAGGGCCACATGAGCAGTACTTC.

This clone was picked up one time. The chain uses TRBV25-1 and TRBJ1-6, with D maybe TRBD1 (6 bases). V was trimmed by 5 bases and J by 10 bases, leaving 15 bases between them. Germline V gene sequence: CDR1 MGHDK, CDR2 SYGVNS. This CDR3 spans 14 amino acids. The CDR3 loop is CASSFLDSFSPLHF. The CDR3 DNA sequence: TGTGCCAGCAGTTTCCTGGACAGTTTCTCACCCCTCCACTTT.

The V call is TRBV30, the J call TRBJ1-2; D ambiguous. The CDR3 runs 13 residues. V dropped 0 bases and J dropped 8 bases, with 13 bases sitting between them. CDR1 GTSNPN and CDR2 SVGIG come from the germline V gene (reference sequence). This chain's CDR3 is CAWSVLKIQGYTF. In nucleotides, the CDR3 is TGTGCCTGGAGTGTATTGAAGATTCAAGGCTACACCTTC.

This chain links TRBV4-2 with TRBJ1-1; D call uncertain. V lost 6 bases, J lost 0 bases, and 5 bases lay in between. The CDR3 consists of 12 residues. Germline V CDR1 and CDR2: LGHNA, YNFKEQ. The CDR3 DNA follows: TGTGCCAGCAGGCAGATGAACACTGAAGCTTTCTTT. Its protein is CASRQMNTEAFF.

This sequence joins TRBV11-2 and TRBJ2-2; D call uncertain. The CDR3 spans 14 residues. Germline V gene lookup returns CDR1 SGHAT and CDR2 FQNNGV. The V gene lost 0 bases and the J gene lost 4 bases, with 6 bases spanning the gap. CDR3 nucleotides: TGTGCCAGCAGCTTAGATAAAAGCACCGGGGAGCTGTTTTTT. This translates into CASSLDKSTGELFF.

This rearrangement joins TRBV10-1 to TRBJ1-1; tentative D call: TRBD1 (6 bases). Deletions cut 6 bases from V and 0 bases from J, with 14 bases between. Per germline, CDR1 WNHNN and CDR2 SYGVQD (reference sequence). CDR3 length: 15 amino acids. The CDR3 is CASRLDSEMNTEAFF. CDR3 DNA: TGCGCCAGCAGGTTGGACAGCGAAATGAACACTGAAGCTTTCTTT.